The 28 T cell receptor beta chains in this list originate from one sample, sequenced in a study of cytomegalovirus exposure and HLA in healthy donors. In the PCR, 60 Vbeta and 13 Jbeta primers were used. Assay used: immunoSEQ multiplex PCR; TCRdb lists only in-frame clones, some missing. This sample contains about 200,000 clones. The sequencing sample was made of PBMCs. These receptors originate from a girl aged 2 to 10 in good health and CMV-seropositive.

This chain connects TRBV28 to TRBJ1-1, with no clear D. The V and J ends lost 2 bases and 7 bases respectively, with 14 bases between them. Germline lookup yields CDR1 MDHEN and CDR2 SYDVKM. The CDR3 extends over 14 amino acids. CDR3 nucleotides: TGTGCCAGCAGTTTACCCGTAACCGAGGGTGAAGCTTTCTTT. This encodes CASSLPVTEGEAFF.

The chain employs TRBV13 and TRBJ2-5; 9 bases fit TRBD2. CDR1 PRHDT and CDR2 FYEKMQ come from the germline V gene (reference sequence). V shed 6 bases, J shed 5 bases, and the junction held 7 bases outside the gene matches. CDR3 length equals 14 residues. The CDR3 DNA reads as TGTGCCAGCAGGTCTAGCGGGAAGGCGGAGACCCAGTACTTC. It yields the protein CASRSSGKAETQYF.

The chain couples TRBV29-1 to TRBJ2-1; 10 positions match TRBD2. Germline assignment: CDR1 SQVTM and CDR2 ANQGSEA. The CDR3 consists of 16 residues. With V trimmed by 3 bases and J by 6 bases, 11 bases remained unmatched. In DNA form, the CDR3 reads TGCAGCGTTGATAGACCGAGCGGGAGGGTTAGCAATGAGCAGTTCTTC. Translated: CSVDRPSGRVSNEQFF.

The chain uses TRBV6-5 and TRBJ2-2, with 7 bases matching TRBD1. This CDR3 comprises 16 residues. Germline assignment: CDR1 MNHEY and CDR2 SVGAGI. J gave up 7 bases and V 0 bases, and 8 bases lay outside the gene matches. The CDR3 is CASSYSLPTGVGELFF. CDR3 DNA sequence: TGTGCCAGCAGTTACTCACTCCCTACAGGGGTCGGGGAGCTGTTTTTT.

The V gene is TRBV5-6, the J gene TRBJ2-2; 7 nucleotides line up with TRBD1. V lost 4 bases and J lost 4; bases outside the gene matches: 4. The CDR3 is 14 amino acids. Germline CDR1 SGHDT, CDR2 YYEEEE. DNA of the CDR3: TGTGCCAGCAGCCCGACAGGGATCACCGGGGAGCTGTTTTTT. As protein: CASSPTGITGELFF.

The chain links TRBV2 to TRBJ2-1; the match to TRBD2 covers 7 bases. CDR3 size: 16 residues. With V trimmed by 6 bases and J by 0 bases, 8 bases remained unmatched. Germline CDR1 SNHLY, CDR2 FYNNEI. The chain's CDR3 is CASRTGLLISYNEQFF. The DNA of the CDR3 is TGTGCCAGCAGGACGGGACTACTGATCTCCTACAATGAGCAGTTCTTC.

This rearrangement joins TRBV27 to TRBJ1-2; no clear D gene. This CDR3 spans 15 amino acids. Germline CDR1 reads MNHEY; CDR2 reads SMNVEV (reference sequence). V lost 3 bases, J lost 6 bases, and 17 bases lay in between. This CDR3 reads CASSFLGSGEDGYTF. CDR3 in DNA: TGTGCCAGCAGTTTCTTGGGTTCGGGAGAAGATGGCTACACCTTC.

The CDR3 here is CASGLTAYEQYF. The CDR3 nucleotides are TGTGCCAGCGGATTGACAGCCTACGAGCAGTACTTC. This rearrangement joins TRBV25-1 to TRBJ2-7; D is perhaps TRBD1 (5 bases). The CDR3 is made up of 12 amino acids. CDR1 is MGHDK and CDR2 is SYGVNS in the germline V gene. V was pared by 8 bases and J by 2 bases, with 10 bases between.

The chain employs TRBV18 and TRBJ1-3; D is ambiguous. Trimming pared 2 bases from V and 4 bases from J, leaving 15 bases between. The CDR3 extends over 16 amino acids. Germline V gene lookup returns CDR1 KGHSH and CDR2 LQKENI. The chain's CDR3 is CASSPEAQFRGNTIYF. The CDR3 DNA is TGTGCCAGCTCACCAGAGGCCCAGTTCCGGGGAAACACCATATATTTT. Looking up the rest from reference TRBV18 and TRBJ1-3 gives the full variable domain: NAGVMQNPRHLVRRRGQEARLRCSPMKGHSHVYWYRQLPEEGLKFMVYLQKENIIDESGMPKERFSAEFPKEGPSILRIQQVVRGDSAAYFCASSPEAQFRGNTIYFGEGSWLTVV.

This chain connects TRBV20-1 to TRBJ2-7, with D perhaps matching TRBD2 (5 bases). Germline assignment: CDR1 DFQATT and CDR2 SNEGSKA (reference sequence). The CDR3 runs to 11 residues. V lost 4 bases and J lost 5, with 9 bases in between. As DNA, the CDR3 is TGCAGTGCTAACGCCGGGAACGAGCAGTACTTC. Protein product: CSANAGNEQYF.

The chain combines TRBV30 with TRBJ1-5, with 7 bases matching TRBD1. With V trimmed by 1 base and J by 4 bases, 7 bases remained unmatched. CDR3 size: 15 residues. From germline, CDR1 is GTSNPN and CDR2 SVGIG (reference sequence). The DNA for the CDR3 is TGTGCCTGGAGTGAGGGGACAGCACTTAATCAGCCCCAGCATTTT. This translates into CAWSEGTALNQPQHF.

The gene calls are TRBV7-3 and TRBJ2-1; 9 bases are shared with TRBD1. Germline CDR1 SGHTA, CDR2 FQGTGA. V lost 5 bases and J lost 2; bases outside the gene matches: 4. The CDR3 loop spans 15 amino acids. In DNA, the CDR3 is TGTGCCAGCAGCCTGGGACAGGGTCCCTACAATGAGCAGTTCTTC. Its translation: CASSLGQGPYNEQFF.

This chain links TRBV5-1 with TRBJ1-1, with TRBD1 matching 10 bases. Germline V gene sequence: CDR1 SGHRS, CDR2 YFSETQ. The CDR3 is 15 residues long. V lost 0 bases to trimming and J lost 3 bases; unmatched junction nucleotides: 2. The CDR3 reads CASSLGDRGYTEAFF. In DNA, the CDR3 is TGCGCCAGCAGCTTGGGGGACAGGGGCTACACTGAAGCTTTCTTT.

For the CDR3, the DNA is TGTGCCAGCTCACCACCGGGGACAGAGAATCAGCCCCAGCATTTT. Protein sequence: CASSPPGTENQPQHF. The chain combines TRBV18 with TRBJ1-5; 7 bases map to TRBD1. Losses at the gene ends were 0 bases for V and 4 bases for J; bases not matched to a gene: 3. This CDR3 spans 15 amino acids. The germline V gene encodes CDR1 KGHSH and CDR2 LQKENI.

The rearrangement links TRBV2 to TRBJ1-2; 9 bases map to TRBD1. The CDR3 is 16 amino acids. Per the germline V gene, CDR1 is SNHLY and CDR2 is FYNNEI. After removal of 6 bases from V and 2 bases from J, the junction contained 10 bases not matched to a gene. CDR3 loop: CASRGAGTGYNYGYTF. The CDR3, as DNA: TGTGCCAGCAGGGGGGCCGGGACAGGGTACAACTATGGCTACACCTTC.

V usage is TRBV28 and J usage is TRBJ1-1; the D is unclear. V shed 3 bases and J shed 4 bases, with 9 bases lying between them. Germline CDR1 reads MDHEN; CDR2 reads SYDVKM. This CDR3 spans 13 amino acids. The CDR3 DNA sequence: TGTGCCAGCAGTTTCCGGGTACCCACTGAAGCTTTCTTT. This encodes CASSFRVPTEAFF. Full variable domain (missing parts from reference TRBV28 and TRBJ1-1): DVKVTQSSRYLVKRTGEKVFLECVQDMDHENMFWYRQDPGLGLRLIYFSYDVKMKEKGDIPEGYSVSREKKERFSLILESASTNQTSMYLCASSFRVPTEAFFGQGTRLTVV.

The chain carries TRBV29-1 and TRBJ1-4, with D hard to call. V was trimmed by 7 bases and J by 0 bases, leaving 12 bases between them. The germline gives CDR1 SQVTM, CDR2 ANQGSEA. The CDR3 length is 14 residues. CDR3 DNA: TGCAGCGCTCGGCGGGGTGCAACTAATGAAAAACTGTTTTTT. This gives the protein CSARRGATNEKLFF.

V usage is TRBV5-1 and J usage is TRBJ2-7; 9 positions match TRBD2. Germline-derived CDR1 and CDR2 are SGHRS and YFSETQ. The CDR3 has 13 amino acids. Trimming took 5 bases from V and 4 from J; bases not matched to a gene: 4. The CDR3 DNA reads TGCGCCAGCAGACTAGCGGGTAGTTACGAGCAGTACTTC. Protein sequence: CASRLAGSYEQYF.

The chain has TRBV28 and TRBJ1-2; D might be TRBD1 (6 bases). Between the trimmed V and J ends, which lost 3 bases and 1 base, there was a span of 18 bases. Germline CDR1 MDHEN, CDR2 SYDVKM. This CDR3 is 17 amino acids long. The CDR3 is CASSFLRTLRGNYGYTF. CDR3 coding DNA: TGTGCCAGCAGTTTCTTACGGACCCTCAGGGGTAACTATGGCTACACCTTC.

This chain links TRBV6-1 with TRBJ1-2; D gene uncertain. Trimming left V 2 bases short and J 6 bases short, with 13 bases between. Germline assignment: CDR1 MNHNS and CDR2 SASEGT. This CDR3 is built from 14 residues. The CDR3 spells CASSEIRHTNGYTF. The CDR3 nucleotides are TGTGCCAGCAGTGAAATCCGACATACCAATGGCTACACCTTC.

The gene calls are TRBV10-1 and TRBJ1-1; 9 bases align to TRBD1. Unmatched junction bases numbered 8, after V lost 9 bases and J lost 6 bases. Germline V CDR1 and CDR2: WNHNN, SYGVQD (reference sequence). The CDR3 is made up of 13 amino acids. The CDR3 loop is CASPGTGIAEAFF. The CDR3 coding sequence is TGCGCCAGTCCCGGGACAGGGATCGCTGAAGCTTTCTTT.

The V and J genes are TRBV2 and TRBJ2-7, with 9 nucleotides matching TRBD2. Germline CDR1 SNHLY, CDR2 FYNNEI. Trimming took 4 bases from V and 2 from J; bases not matched to a gene: 3. The CDR3 totals 14 residues. CDR3 residues: CASSGPSGTYEQYF. The CDR3 DNA follows: TGTGCCAGCAGTGGGCCTAGCGGGACCTACGAGCAGTACTTC.

The V and J genes are TRBV5-5 and TRBJ1-2; TRBD1 is a possible D gene (5 bases). This CDR3 spans 14 amino acids. Trimming took off 0 bases at V and 4 bases at J, with 10 bases between the two ends. The germline gives CDR1 SGHKS, CDR2 YYEKEE (reference sequence). The CDR3 sequence is CASSLGRVGYGYTF. The CDR3 nucleotides are TGTGCCAGCAGCTTGGGCAGGGTGGGCTATGGCTACACCTTC.

The rearrangement uses TRBV4-1 and TRBJ2-7; D is undetermined. Looked up from germline, CDR1 is MGHRA and CDR2 is YSYEKL. The CDR3 runs 14 residues. V was cut by 0 bases and J by 6 bases, with 12 bases left in between. This chain's CDR3 is CASSQERLNREQYF. The CDR3, as DNA: TGCGCCAGCAGCCAAGAGAGGCTAAATCGCGAGCAGTACTTC.

This chain joins TRBV7-6 and TRBJ2-2; D gene ambiguous. This CDR3 spans 13 amino acids. Per germline, CDR1 SGHVS and CDR2 FNYEAQ. V was trimmed by 5 bases and J by 1 base, leaving 5 bases between them. As DNA, the CDR3 is TGTGCCAGCAGCCCCAGGAACACCGGGGAGCTGTTTTTT. The encoded protein is CASSPRNTGELFF. Using reference TRBV7-6 and TRBJ2-2 for the parts outside the CDR3, the full variable domain is GAGVSQSPRYKVTKRGQDVALRCDPISGHVSLYWYRQALGQGPEFLTYFNYEAQQDKSGLPNDRFSAERPEGSISTLTIQRTEQRDSAMYRCASSPRNTGELFFGEGSRLTVL.

The chain has TRBV9 and TRBJ2-5, with 8 bases that match TRBD2. The end of the DNA is better explained by TRBJ2-7, so the J call may be wrong. Per the germline V gene, CDR1 is SGDLS and CDR2 is YYNGEE. CDR3 length equals 15 residues. The CDR3 region has the DNA TGTGCCAGCAGCGTAGGGCAAGCGGGAGACTACGAGCAGTACTTC. It is translated as CASSVGQAGDYEQYF.

The chain links TRBV28 to TRBJ1-5; the D gene is possibly TRBD1 (6 bases). Germline values: CDR1 MDHEN, CDR2 SYDVKM. V lost 5 bases, J lost 0 bases, and 17 bases lay in between. The CDR3 covers 17 residues. CDR3 nucleotides: TGTGCCAGCAGTGCTATCACGGACAGTCATAGCAATCAGCCCCAGCATTTT. As protein: CASSAITDSHSNQPQHF.

The CDR3 DNA sequence: TGCGCCAGCAGCCGGAAAACAGGGACGCCGAACTATGGCTACACCTTC. Amino acids: CASSRKTGTPNYGYTF. The chain uses TRBV5-1 and TRBJ1-2; TRBD1 might be the D (6 bases). The CDR3 is 16 residues long. Germline-derived CDR1 and CDR2 are SGHRS and YFSETQ. V dropped 4 bases and J dropped 2 bases, with 18 bases sitting between them.